This T cell receptor (beta chain) was identified in a study of identifying expanded T cells in peripheral blood. In regard to this clone: The antigen is undetermined.

This CDR3 region has 17 residues. Germline values: CDR1 KGHSH, CDR2 LQKENI. The ends were cut back, 0 bases at V and 0 bases at J, with 13 bases in the middle. Whole-study results and caveats: Clone count variance between approximately two-week samples rose with total template count. Technical replicates showed approximately 1.2 changed clones; roughly two weeks around 15; four weeks 19.

Healthy donors had no documented immune events, such as infections, while sampled. TCRdb's table, derived via immunoSEQ multiplex PCR, lists solely in-frame clones and lacks some. The sample holds around 100,000 clones, about 89% seen once. Sequencing input: blood. This clonotype originated in a person aged 18 to 70 in good health. The chain carries TRBV18 and TRBJ2-3; D call uncertain. CDR3 nucleotides: TGTGCCAGCTCACCACCGAGGCATCGAGGTAGCACAGATACGCAGTATTTT. Protein product: CASSPPRHRGSTDTQYF.